This TCR beta chain was sequenced during a study of blood T cell repertoires in COVID-19. Authors' data handling: Estimated nucleated cell counts came from reference gene primer amplification. TCRdb keeps only in-frame clones here, not all; method: immunoSEQ multiplex PCR. D and trimming come from the DNA, and the V and J calls and clone size come from that table. Here the sample spans about 100,000 clones, approximately 91% being singletons. With V trimmed by 4 bases and J by 0 bases, 3 bases remained unmatched. CDR3 length: 15 amino acids. Germline V gene sequence: CDR1 WSHSY, CDR2 SAAADI. Sequences were obtained from peripheral blood. The V and J genes are TRBV10-2 and TRBJ1-2; 9 nucleotides match TRBD1. The clonotype comes from a man aged 60-69 years with acute or convalescent COVID-19. The CDR3 DNA is TGCGCCAGCAGTGGCAGACAGGGGGCTAACTATGGCTACACCTTC. Protein: CASSGRQGANYGYTF.